The sequence of this T cell receptor beta chain was determined in a study of Tregs in tolerant kidney transplant recipients. In regard to this clone: No antigen is known for it.

Unstimulated Tregs (CD4+CD25+CD127-) and CD4+CD25- non-Tregs were sorted from PBMCs. CDR3 length: 15 residues. The germline CDR1 and CDR2 sequences are MDHEN and SYDVKM. The trim removed 3 bases at V and 7 bases at J, leaving 5 bases unmatched. Study-level points and caveats: Validation in larger populations is needed because few patients were studied.

Produced via immunoSEQ multiplex PCR; TCRdb's table is partial and in-frame only. Of tens of thousands of clones in the sample, 85% to 90% were seen once. The V gene is TRBV28, the J gene TRBJ2-1; 11 bases fit TRBD2. The sequencing used CD4+ T cells from blood, collected before the transplant. The source of this sequence is a human donor who received a combined kidney and bone marrow transplant. The CDR3 DNA sequence: TGTGCCAGCAGTTTCCAACTAGCGGGAGTAAATGAGCAGTTCTTC. This encodes CASSFQLAGVNEQFF.